These 8 T cell receptor beta chains originate from one sample sequenced in a study of T cell responses to AZD1222 COVID-19 vaccine. Some clones are missing from TCRdb's copy, which holds only in-frame ones; the method was immunoSEQ multiplex PCR. Of some 190,000 clones in the sample, over 75% were seen once. Sequencing used peripheral blood, obtained on day 0 of AZD1222 vaccination. These TCRs come from an adult in good health.

V is TRBV24-1 and J is TRBJ2-6; D remains unclear. Germline V gene data show CDR1 as KGHDR and CDR2 as SFDVKD. Trimming left V 1 base short and J 1 base short, with 1 base between. The CDR3 sequence is 14 residues long. The CDR3 DNA reads as TGTGCCACCAGTGATTTTTCTGGGGCCAACGTCCTGACTTTC. Protein product: CATSDFSGANVLTF.

The chain couples TRBV28 to TRBJ1-6; D remains unclear. Trimming removed 1 base from V and 9 bases from J, with 4 bases in between. The germline V gene has CDR1 MDHEN and CDR2 SYDVKM. The CDR3 has 12 residues. The chain's CDR3 is CASSLLGSPLHF. The CDR3 DNA sequence: TGTGCCAGCAGTTTATTGGGTTCACCCCTCCACTTT.

This chain links TRBV27 with TRBJ2-1, with a weak D call TRBD2 (6 bases). Germline V gene lookup returns CDR1 MNHEY and CDR2 SMNVEV (reference sequence). V was pared by 5 bases and J by 9 bases, with 11 bases between. CDR3 size: 12 residues. The CDR3 protein is CASSLGAGEQFF. The DNA for the CDR3 is TGTGCCAGCAGTCTGGGAGCGGGTGAGCAGTTCTTC.

In this sample, this clone turned up once. The V call is TRBV7-3, the J call TRBJ1-5; D uncertain. The CDR3 consists of 13 residues. V lost 2 bases to trimming and J lost 5 bases, with 7 bases between them. The germline V gene has CDR1 SGHTA and CDR2 FQGTGA. CDR3 nucleotides: TGTGCCAGCAGCTTACAAAGGGATCAGCCCCAGCATTTT. This translates into CASSLQRDQPQHF.

The rearrangement uses TRBV5-6 and TRBJ1-1; D is unresolved. The CDR3 length is 11 residues. Trimming left V 0 bases short and J 3 bases short, with 0 bases between. Germline V gene data show CDR1 as SGHDT and CDR2 as YYEEEE. The CDR3 loop is CASSLDTEAFF. The CDR3 DNA reads as TGTGCCAGCAGCTTGGACACTGAAGCTTTCTTT.

The chain links TRBV24-1 to TRBJ2-7; D possibly corresponds to TRBD1 (6 bases). Trimming took off 4 bases at V and 6 bases at J, with 12 bases between the two ends. Per germline, CDR1 KGHDR and CDR2 SFDVKD. The CDR3 length is 13 residues. In DNA, the CDR3 is TGTGCCACCAGTGAAGAACAGGGCTTCGAGCAGTACTTC. Encoded protein: CATSEEQGFEQYF.

The chain recombines TRBV29-1 with TRBJ2-3; TRBD1 agrees at 8 bases. V shed 7 bases and J 4 bases; nucleotides not matched to a gene: 10. The CDR3 is 14 residues long. Germline V gene data show CDR1 as SQVTM and CDR2 as ANQGSEA. CDR3 protein: CSGRQGIGSDTQYF. The CDR3 region has the DNA TGCAGCGGCAGACAGGGGATCGGTTCAGATACGCAGTATTTT.

The rearrangement links TRBV7-9 to TRBJ2-1, with 8 bases matching TRBD1. The length of the CDR3 is 11 residues. V gave up 3 bases and J gave up 14 bases; unmatched junction bases: 3. Germline V CDR1 and CDR2: SEHNR, FQNEAQ (reference sequence). CDR3 sequence reads: CASSLRQGKFF. The CDR3 DNA sequence: TGTGCCAGCAGCTTGAGACAGGGGAAGTTCTTC. Full variable domain (missing parts from reference TRBV7-9 and TRBJ2-1): DTGVSQNPRHKITKRGQNVTFRCDPISEHNRLYWYRQTLGQGPEFLTYFQNEAQLEKSRLLSDRFSAERPKGSFSTLEIQRTEQGDSAMYLCASSLRQGKFFGPGTRLTVL.